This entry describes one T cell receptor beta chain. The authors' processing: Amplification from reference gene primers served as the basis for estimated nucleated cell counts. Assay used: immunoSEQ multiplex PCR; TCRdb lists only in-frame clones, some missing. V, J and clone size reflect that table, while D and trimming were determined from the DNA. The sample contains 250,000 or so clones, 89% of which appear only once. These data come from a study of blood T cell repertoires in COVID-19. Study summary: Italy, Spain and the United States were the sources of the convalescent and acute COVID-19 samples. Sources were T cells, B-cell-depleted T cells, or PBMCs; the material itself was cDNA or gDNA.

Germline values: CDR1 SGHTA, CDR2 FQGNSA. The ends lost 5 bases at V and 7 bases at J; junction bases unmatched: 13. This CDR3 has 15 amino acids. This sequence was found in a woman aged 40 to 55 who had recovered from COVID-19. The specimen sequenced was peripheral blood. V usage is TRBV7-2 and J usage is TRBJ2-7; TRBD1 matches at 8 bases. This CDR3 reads CASSPTGQGTGEQYV. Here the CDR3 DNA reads TGTGCCAGCAGCCCAACCGGACAGGGCACAGGGGAGCAGTACGTC.